A single sample gave rise to the 5 T cell receptor beta chains below, sequenced in a study of low-dose radiotherapy and immunotherapy resistance in tumors. TRAV- and TRBV-specific primers, spanning alpha and beta chains, primed first-strand cDNA. With a constant-region primer and a V-primer adapter, TCRs were subjected to roughly 18 PCR cycles of amplification. One entry per CDR3 protein, called by TCRdb with MiXCR from the reads. This repertoire shows some 11,000 distinct CDR3 sequences, roughly 60% found once; its top ten account for about 10%. The receptors were gathered from a human donor with advanced metastatic prostate, ovarian, gallbladder or colorectal cancer (not recorded which). This table probably holds off-target reads from a library built for another chain.

The chain employs TRBV5-1 and TRBJ2-7; tentatively, D is TRBD1 or TRBD2 (5 bases each). The CDR3 extends over 13 amino acids. From germline, CDR1 is SGHRS and CDR2 YFSETQ. V lost 4 bases to trimming and J lost 3 bases, with 11 bases between them. CDR3 coding DNA: TGCGCCAGCAGCGTGGGACCGGACTACGAGCAGTACTTC. Protein: CASSVGPDYEQYF.

The V call is TRBV5-1, the J call TRBJ2-1; the match to TRBD1 covers 9 bases. The CDR3 has 16 amino acids. CDR1 SGHRS and CDR2 YFSETQ come from the germline V gene. After removal of 4 bases from V and 2 bases from J, the junction contained 7 bases not matched to a gene. Written as DNA, the CDR3 is TGCGCCAGCAGCGGCAGGACAGGGGAGGCCTACAATGAGCAGTTCTTC. Its protein product is CASSGRTGEAYNEQFF. Together with reference TRBV5-1 and TRBJ2-1, the CDR3 gives the full variable domain: KAGVTQTPRYLIKTRGQQVTLSCSPISGHRSVSWYQQTPGQGLQFLFEYFSETQRNKGNFPGRFSGRQFSNSRSEMNVSTLELGDSALYLCASSGRTGEAYNEQFFGPGTRLTVL.

This clonotype was seen more than once but under ten times. This chain connects TRBV6-2 or TRBV6-3 to TRBJ1-1, with D tentatively TRBD1 (6 bases). The germline V gene encodes CDR1 MNHEY and CDR2 SVGEGT. This CDR3 comprises 17 residues. V was cut by 7 bases and J by 1 base, with 22 bases left in between. CDR3 in amino acids: CASKRGRAPERNTEAFF. The CDR3 nucleotides read TGTGCCAGCAAGAGGGGGAGGGCACCGGAACGGAACACTGAAGCTTTCTTT.

This clonotype is a singleton in its sample. The rearrangement joins TRBV7-2 to TRBJ1-5; 11 nucleotides align to TRBD1. Germline trimming cut 0 bases from V and 6 bases from J; bases unmatched to any gene: 10. Germline V gene lookup returns CDR1 SGHTA and CDR2 FQGNSA. CDR3 length equals 18 residues. The CDR3 spells CASSLARAGQGAGQPQHF. CDR3 nucleotides: TGTGCCAGCAGCTTAGCGAGAGCTGGACAGGGGGCGGGTCAGCCCCAGCATTTT.

This clonotype showed up just a few times. The chain recombines TRBV10-3 with TRBJ2-2, with D perhaps assigned TRBD1 or TRBD2 (5 bases each). The CDR3 extends over 13 amino acids. The germline gives CDR1 ENHRY, CDR2 SYGVKD. The V end was cut by 11 bases, the J end by 6 bases, with 16 bases between. CDR3 DNA sequence: TGTGCCGCCCGAGGGGATCGGGCCGGGGAGCTGTTTTTT. This codes for CAARGDRAGELFF.